A selection of T cell receptor beta chains follows, all from one sample in a study of blood T cells in healthy people across ages. TCRdb analysed the 5' RACE reads with MiXCR anew, one entry per CDR3 protein. The sample has around 820,000 distinct CDR3 sequences, approximately 25% seen once. This sample also belongs to another study, concerning T cells of mothers and their children.

Material for sequencing was blood. These receptors all stem from a boy aged 5-17 years in good health. CDR3s include the opening cysteine and the closing phenylalanine or tryptophan. A D gene is named only where the DNA matches it firmly. Clone size is given for some rows only: seen once, a few or many times, or a class if the clone is expanded.

cdr3_length,v_call,clone_size,j_call,d_call,cdr3_nt,cdr3_aa
15,TRBV10-3,.,TRBJ2-5,TRBD2,TGTGCCATCGGAGAGGCGGGACTAGGGGCTCGGGAGCAGTACTTC,CAIGEAGLGAREQYF
15,TRBV7-2,many,TRBJ1-6,.,TGTGCCAGCAGCTCACTAAGCTCCTATAATTCACCCCTCCACTTT,CASSSLSSYNSPLHF
15,TRBV29-1,few,TRBJ2-1,TRBD2,TGCAGCGTTGGTCTAGCGGGAAAAACCTACAATGAGCAGTTCTTC,CSVGLAGKTYNEQFF
15,TRBV5-1,few,TRBJ2-7,.,TGCGCCAGCAGCTCGGGTGCCACAAACTCCTACGAGCAGTACTTC,CASSSGATNSYEQYF
14,TRBV3-1,few,TRBJ2-1,.,TGTGCCAGCAGCCAAGACCCTTTGGGCAATGAGCAGTTCTTC,CASSQDPLGNEQFF
15,TRBV20-1,.,TRBJ2-1,.,TGCAGTGCCCCGACAGCCCGTAGCTCCTACAATGAGCAGTTCTTC,CSAPTARSSYNEQFF
13,TRBV20-1,few,TRBJ2-5,.,TGCAGTGCTAGAGAGTTCGGACAAGAGACCCAGTACTTC,CSAREFGQETQYF
13,TRBV6-2/TRBV6-3,.,TRBJ2-4,.,TGTGCCAGCCGCCCCGGGTTAGAAAACATTCAGTACTTC,CASRPGLENIQYF
12,TRBV7-9,few,TRBJ2-5,.,TGTGCCAGCAGCCTCCTCCCGGAGACCCAGTACTTC,CASSLLPETQYF
16,TRBV28,.,TRBJ2-1,TRBD2,TGTGCCAGCAGTCCCCTTTTGGCGGGAGCGTTTAATGAGCAGTTCTTC,CASSPLLAGAFNEQFF
15,TRBV7-2,few,TRBJ2-5,TRBD2,TGTGCCAGCAGAGCGGGAGGGCCGGGTCAAGAGACCCAGTACTTC,CASRAGGPGQETQYF
15,TRBV29-1,few,TRBJ2-1,TRBD2,TGCAGCGTCTCTCGGACTAGCGGGGACTACAATGAGCAGTTCTTC,CSVSRTSGDYNEQFF
13,TRBV7-2,many,TRBJ1-1,.,TGTGCCAGCAGCTTGGGCGCTGGGGGTGAAGCTTTCTTT,CASSLGAGGEAFF
15,TRBV4-3,.,TRBJ2-7,TRBD1,TGCGCCAGCAGCCAAGATGGACAGGGATTGGACGAGCAGTACTTC,CASSQDGQGLDEQYF
14,TRBV28,few,TRBJ2-7,.,TGTGCCAGCAGTTATCCCAACAGGGCGTCCGAGCAGTACTTC,CASSYPNRASEQYF
14,TRBV6-2/TRBV6-3,.,TRBJ1-1,.,TGTGCCAGCAGTTACGCGGGGGGAGGCACTGAAGCTTTCTTT,CASSYAGGGTEAFF
12,TRBV20-1,.,TRBJ2-7,.,TGCAGTGCTAATCGAATGACCTACGAGCAGTACTTC,CSANRMTYEQYF
15,TRBV27,.,TRBJ2-7,.,TGTGCCAGCAGTTTAATGGGAGTCTCCCAGTACGAGCAGTACTTC,CASSLMGVSQYEQYF
13,TRBV11-2,few,TRBJ1-2,.,TGTGCCAGCAGCTTAGACGTGCTCTATGGCTACACCTTC,CASSLDVLYGYTF
14,TRBV20-1,few,TRBJ1-4,.,TGCAGTGCTAGAAGGGGGGCAACTAATGAAAAACTGTTTTTT,CSARRGATNEKLFF
18,TRBV5-5,.,TRBJ1-4,.,TGTGCCAGCAGCTTCTCGAAGTCGGACGCACCCTTTAATGAAAAACTGTTTTTT,CASSFSKSDAPFNEKLFF
21,TRBV6-2/TRBV6-3,few,TRBJ2-2,TRBD2,TGTGCCAGCAGCCCCGTGGCGGGACTAGCGGGCGATTCCGCGAACACCGGGGAGCTGTTTTTT,CASSPVAGLAGDSANTGELFF